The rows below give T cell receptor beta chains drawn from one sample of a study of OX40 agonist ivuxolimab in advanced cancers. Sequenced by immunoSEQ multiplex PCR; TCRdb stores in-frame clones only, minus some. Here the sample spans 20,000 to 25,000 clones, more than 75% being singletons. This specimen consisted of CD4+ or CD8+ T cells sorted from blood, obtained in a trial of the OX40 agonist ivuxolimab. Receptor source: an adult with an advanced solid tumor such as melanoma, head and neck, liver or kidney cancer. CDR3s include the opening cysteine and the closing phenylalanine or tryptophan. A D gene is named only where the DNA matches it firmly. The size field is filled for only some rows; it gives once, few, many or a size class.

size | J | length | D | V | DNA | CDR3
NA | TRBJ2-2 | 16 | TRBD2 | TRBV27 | TGTGCCAGCAGTTTCATCGGGAGGGCCGGTGGCGGGGAGCTGTTTTTT | CASSFIGRAGGGELFF
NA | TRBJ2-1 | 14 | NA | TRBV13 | TGTGCCAGCAGCGCGGACAGCTCCTACAATGAGCAGTTCTTC | CASSADSSYNEQFF
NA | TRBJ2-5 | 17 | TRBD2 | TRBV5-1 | TGCGCCAGCAGCGGGGACGGCTGGACTAGCGGACAAGAGACCCAGTACTTC | CASSGDGWTSGQETQYF
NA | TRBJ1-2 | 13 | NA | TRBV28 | TGTGCCAGCAGCCCCCTAGGGAACTATGGCTACACCTTC | CASSPLGNYGYTF
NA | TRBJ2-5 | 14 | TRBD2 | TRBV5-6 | TGTGCCAGCAGTTCCGGACTAGCCTTTGAGACCCAGTACTTC | CASSSGLAFETQYF
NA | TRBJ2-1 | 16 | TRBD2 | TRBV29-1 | TGCAGCGTTGAAGATCAGGTGCTAGCGGGAAGTAATGAGCAGTTCTTC | CSVEDQVLAGSNEQFF
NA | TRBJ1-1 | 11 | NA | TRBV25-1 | TGTGCCAGCAGTTTTTCGGGTGAAGCTTTCTTT | CASSFSGEAFF
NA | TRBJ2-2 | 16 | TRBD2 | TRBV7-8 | TGTGCCAGCAGCCCGACTAGCGGAGCCAATTCCGGGGAGCTGTTTTTT | CASSPTSGANSGELFF
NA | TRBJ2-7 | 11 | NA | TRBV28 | TGTGCCAGCACTTCCGGGGGCGAGCAGTACTTC | CASTSGGEQYF
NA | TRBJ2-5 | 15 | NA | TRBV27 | TGTGCCAGCAGTCCCGGGACACAACCCCAAGAGACCCAGTACTTC | CASSPGTQPQETQYF
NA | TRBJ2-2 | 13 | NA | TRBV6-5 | TGTGCCAGCAGTCCCGGGTCTACCGGGGAGCTGTTTTTT | CASSPGSTGELFF
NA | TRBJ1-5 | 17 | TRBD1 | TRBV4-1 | TGCGCCAGCAGCCAAGGACAGGGTGGGACCCTAAATCAGCCCCAGCATTTT | CASSQGQGGTLNQPQHF
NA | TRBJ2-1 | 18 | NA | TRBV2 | TGTGCCAGCAGTGGGAACCCTAGTCAAACGAGCTCCTACAATGAGCAGTTCTTC | CASSGNPSQTSSYNEQFF
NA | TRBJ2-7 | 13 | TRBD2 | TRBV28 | TGTGCCAGCAGTTTTCCTAGCGGCTACGAGCAGTACTTC | CASSFPSGYEQYF
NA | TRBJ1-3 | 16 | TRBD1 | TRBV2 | TGTGCCAGCAGGTTAAACAGGGGCTTGTCTGGAAACACCATATATTTT | CASRLNRGLSGNTIYF
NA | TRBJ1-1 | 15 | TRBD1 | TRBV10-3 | TGTGCCATCAGTGCGGCGGGACAGGGTTACACTGAAGCTTTCTTT | CAISAAGQGYTEAFF
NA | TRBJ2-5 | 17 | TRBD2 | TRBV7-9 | TGTGCCAGCAGCCCGGCCGATTCGGCGGGAGTGGTTGAGACCCAGTACTTC | CASSPADSAGVVETQYF
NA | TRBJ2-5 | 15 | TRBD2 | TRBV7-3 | TGTGCCAGCAGCTTAGGCGGGAGATTTTTGGAGACCCAGTACTTC | CASSLGGRFLETQYF
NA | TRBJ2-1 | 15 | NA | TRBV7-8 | TGTGCCAGCAGCTCCGATAGCACCGATTGGGATGAGCAGTTCTTC | CASSSDSTDWDEQFF
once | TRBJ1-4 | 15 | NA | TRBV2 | TGTGCCAGCAGTGAAGGGTGGGGAACGGATGAAAAACTGTTTTTT | CASSEGWGTDEKLFF
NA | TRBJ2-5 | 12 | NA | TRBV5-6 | TGTGCCAGCAGCTTGGTTACGGAGACCCAGTACTTC | CASSLVTETQYF
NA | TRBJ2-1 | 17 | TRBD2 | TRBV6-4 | TGTGCCAGCAGCGACGGGACTAGCGGGATAACCTACAATGAGCAGTTCTTC | CASSDGTSGITYNEQFF
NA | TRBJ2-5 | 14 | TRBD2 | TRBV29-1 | TGCAGCTCATCACCGGGATTCGGGGGGGAGACCCAGTACTTC | CSSSPGFGGETQYF
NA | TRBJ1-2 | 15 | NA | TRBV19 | TGTGCCAGTAGTCCCCGGGGGTTTCCCGCCGATCCATACACCTTC | CASSPRGFPADPYTF
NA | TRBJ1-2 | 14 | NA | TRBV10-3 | TGTGCCATCAGGGAGGACATAACCTACTATGGCTACACCTTC | CAIREDITYYGYTF
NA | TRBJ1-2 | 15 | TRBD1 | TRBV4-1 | TGCGCCAGCAGCCAGGAACAGGGGAATAACTATGGCTACACCTTC | CASSQEQGNNYGYTF
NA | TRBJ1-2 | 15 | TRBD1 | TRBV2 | TGTGCCAGCAGTGCAACAGGGGGCTTCAACTATGGCTACACCTTC | CASSATGGFNYGYTF
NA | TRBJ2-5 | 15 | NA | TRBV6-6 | TGTGCCAGCAGTTACTCGAGTTGGGTAGGGGAGACCCAGTACTTC | CASSYSSWVGETQYF
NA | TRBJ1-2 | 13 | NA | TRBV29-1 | TGCAGCGTTGAGTCCGGCGCCGACTATGGCTACACCTTC | CSVESGADYGYTF
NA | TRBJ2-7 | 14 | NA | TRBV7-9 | TGTGCCAGCAGCTTAGCGGGCCTCCGGCTGGGGCAGTACTTC | CASSLAGLRLGQYF
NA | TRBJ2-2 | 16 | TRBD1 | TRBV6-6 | TGTGCCAGCAGTTACACGAGGACAGGGAACACCGGGGAGCTGTTTTTT | CASSYTRTGNTGELFF
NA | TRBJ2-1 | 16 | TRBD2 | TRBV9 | TGTGCCAGCAGCGTCTCGACTAGCCCAACTAACAATGAGCAGTTCTTC | CASSVSTSPTNNEQFF
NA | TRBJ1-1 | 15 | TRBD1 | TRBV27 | TGTGCCAGCAGTTTGTCCCGGACAGGGACAACTGAAGCTTTCTTT | CASSLSRTGTTEAFF
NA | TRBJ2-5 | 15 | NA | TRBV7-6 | TGTGCCAGCAGCTCCCCGCCTCACCCCCAAGAGACCCAGTACTTC | CASSSPPHPQETQYF
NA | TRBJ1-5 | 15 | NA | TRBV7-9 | TGTGCCAGCAGCCCCGGGCCAGGGGGCAATCAGCCCCAGCATTTT | CASSPGPGGNQPQHF
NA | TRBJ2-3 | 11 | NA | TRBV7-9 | TGTGCCAGCAGCTACAATCGGACGCAGTATTTT | CASSYNRTQYF